The clone carrying this T cell receptor (beta chain) was seen only once. Germline CDR1 ENHRY, CDR2 SYGVKD. The CDR3 sequence is 18 residues long. V trimming: 8 bases; J trimming: 4 bases; junction bases outside the gene matches: 17. This sample is part of a study of blood T cell repertoires in COVID-19. Study-wide context: Sites across the United States, Italy and Spain contributed samples from acute and convalescent COVID-19.

TCRdb's copy holds only in-frame clones and misses some; the assay was immunoSEQ multiplex PCR. The data contain nearly 200,000 clones, around nine tenths of them seen just once; the ten biggest clones take up roughly 6.2%. This clonotype was obtained from a woman aged 40 to 49 who had recovered from COVID-19. The chain is built from TRBV10-3 and TRBJ1-3, with TRBD1 matching 10 bases. Sequencing was done on a sample of peripheral blood. CDR3 bases: TGTGCCATCGGTCAGAAACAACCGGGACAGGGGCTAGGAAACACCATATATTTT. Amino acid sequence: CAIGQKQPGQGLGNTIYF.